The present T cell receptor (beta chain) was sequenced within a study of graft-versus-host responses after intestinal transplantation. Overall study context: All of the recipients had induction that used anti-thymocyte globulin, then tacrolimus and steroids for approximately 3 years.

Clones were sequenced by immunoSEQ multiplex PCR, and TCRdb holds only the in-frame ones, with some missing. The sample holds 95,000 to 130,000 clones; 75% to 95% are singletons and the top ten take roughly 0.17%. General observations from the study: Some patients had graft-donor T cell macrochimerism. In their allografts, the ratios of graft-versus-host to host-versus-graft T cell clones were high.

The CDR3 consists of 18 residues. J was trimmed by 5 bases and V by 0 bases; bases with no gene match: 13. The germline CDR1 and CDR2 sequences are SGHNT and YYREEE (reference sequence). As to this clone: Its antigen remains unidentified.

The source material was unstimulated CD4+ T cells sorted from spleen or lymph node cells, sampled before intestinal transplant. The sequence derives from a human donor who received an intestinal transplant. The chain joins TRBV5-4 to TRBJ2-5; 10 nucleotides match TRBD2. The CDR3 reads CASSLGGSSGRGGETQYF. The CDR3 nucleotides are TGTGCCAGCAGCTTGGGAGGGTCTAGCGGGAGAGGAGGCGAGACCCAGTACTTC.